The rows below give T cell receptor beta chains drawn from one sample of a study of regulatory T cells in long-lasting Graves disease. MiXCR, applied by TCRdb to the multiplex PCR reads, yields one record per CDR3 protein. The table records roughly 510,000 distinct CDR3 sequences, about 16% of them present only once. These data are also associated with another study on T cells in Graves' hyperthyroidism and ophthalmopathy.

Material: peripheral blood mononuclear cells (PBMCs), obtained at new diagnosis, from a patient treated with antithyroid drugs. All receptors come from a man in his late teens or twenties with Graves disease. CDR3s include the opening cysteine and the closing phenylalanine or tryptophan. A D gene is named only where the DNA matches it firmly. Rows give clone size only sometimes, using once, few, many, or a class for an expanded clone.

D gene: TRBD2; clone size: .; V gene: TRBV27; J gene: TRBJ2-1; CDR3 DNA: TGTGCCAGCAGACTCGGGACTAGCGGGCGGGAGCAGTTCTTC; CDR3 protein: CASRLGTSGREQFF
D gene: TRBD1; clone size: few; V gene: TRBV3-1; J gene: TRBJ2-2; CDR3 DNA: TGTGCCAGCAGCCACCTAACAGGGGGCCCTAACACCGGGGAGCTGTTTTTT; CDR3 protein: CASSHLTGGPNTGELFF
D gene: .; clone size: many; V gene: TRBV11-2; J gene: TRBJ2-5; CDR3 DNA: TGTGCCAGCAGCTCCGCAGGATCGGGTGGCGGCGAGACCCAGTACTTC; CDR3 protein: CASSSAGSGGGETQYF
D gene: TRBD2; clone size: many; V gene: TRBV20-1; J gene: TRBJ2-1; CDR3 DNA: TGCAGTGCTGTAGCGGGAGTGTTGGGCAATGAGCAGTTCTTC; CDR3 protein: CSAVAGVLGNEQFF
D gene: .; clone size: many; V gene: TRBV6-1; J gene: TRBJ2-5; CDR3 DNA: TGTGCCAGCAGTGGAGGGGGTGGAGGTGAGACCCAGTACTTC; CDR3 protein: CASSGGGGGETQYF
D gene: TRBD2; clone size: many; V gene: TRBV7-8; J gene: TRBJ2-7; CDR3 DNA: TGTGCCAGCAGCTTAGCCGGGACTAGCGGGAGGTGGTACGAGCAGTACTTC; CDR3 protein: CASSLAGTSGRWYEQYF
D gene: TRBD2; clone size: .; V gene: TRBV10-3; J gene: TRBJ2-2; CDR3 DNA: TGTGCCATCAGTGAGGCCGGGAGGGCCGGGGAGCTGTTTTTT; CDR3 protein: CAISEAGRAGELFF
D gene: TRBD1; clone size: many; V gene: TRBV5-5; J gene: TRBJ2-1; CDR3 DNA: TGTGCCAGCAGCCTTGGTCATTCGGGACAGATTTACAATGAGCAGTTCTTC; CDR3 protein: CASSLGHSGQIYNEQFF
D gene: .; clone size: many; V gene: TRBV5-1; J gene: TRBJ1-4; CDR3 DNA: TGCGCCAGCAGCTTGGGGGAATCATCCTCAGGGACGGGAAAACTGTTTTTT; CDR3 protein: CASSLGESSSGTGKLFF
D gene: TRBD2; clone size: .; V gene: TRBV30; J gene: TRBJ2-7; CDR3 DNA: TGTGCCTGGAGTGGGGGACTAGCGGGAGGTTGGCAGTACTTC; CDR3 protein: CAWSGGLAGGWQYF
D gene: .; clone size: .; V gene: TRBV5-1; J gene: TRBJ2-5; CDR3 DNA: TGCGCCAGCAGCTTGGCACAGGCACAAGAGACCCAGTACTTC; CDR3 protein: CASSLAQAQETQYF
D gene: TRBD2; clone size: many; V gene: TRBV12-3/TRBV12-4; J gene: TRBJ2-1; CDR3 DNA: TGTGCCAGCAGTTTAAGGTCTAGCGGATACAATGAGCAGTTCTTC; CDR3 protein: CASSLRSSGYNEQFF
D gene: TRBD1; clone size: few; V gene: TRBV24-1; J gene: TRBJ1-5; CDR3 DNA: TGTGCCACCAGTGATGAGACAGGGGGTAGCCAGCCCCAGCATTTT; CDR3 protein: CATSDETGGSQPQHF
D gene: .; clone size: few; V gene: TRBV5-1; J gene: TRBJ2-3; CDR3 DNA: TGCGCCAGCAGCTTGGACCCCCGTGTGAGAACTAGCACAGATACGCAGTATTTT; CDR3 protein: CASSLDPRVRTSTDTQYF
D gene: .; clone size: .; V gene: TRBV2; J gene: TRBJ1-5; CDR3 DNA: TGTGCCAGCAACTTAGACCAGGGTAGCAATCAGCCCCAGCATTTT; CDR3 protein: CASNLDQGSNQPQHF
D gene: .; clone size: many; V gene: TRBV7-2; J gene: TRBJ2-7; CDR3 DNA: TGTGCCAGCAGCTTAAATCGTGGGCCGAAGTACTTC; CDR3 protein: CASSLNRGPKYF
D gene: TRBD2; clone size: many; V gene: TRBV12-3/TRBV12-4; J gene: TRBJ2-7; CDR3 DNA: TGTGCCAGCAGTCCGGGACTAGCGGCACCCTACGAGCAGTACTTC; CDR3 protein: CASSPGLAAPYEQYF
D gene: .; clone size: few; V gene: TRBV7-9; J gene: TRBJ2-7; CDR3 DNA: TGTGCCAGCAGGGCCGACTGGGCTTTGAGCGAGCAGTACTTC; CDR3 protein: CASRADWALSEQYF
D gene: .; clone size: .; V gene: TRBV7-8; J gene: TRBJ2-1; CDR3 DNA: TGTGCCAGCAGCTTAGAGGTGGACAGCGGTGAGCAGTTCTTC; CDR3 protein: CASSLEVDSGEQFF
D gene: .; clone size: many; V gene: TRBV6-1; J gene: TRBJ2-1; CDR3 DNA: TGTGCCAGCAGTCCCCCTCGAAACAACAGGGAACTCAACAATGAGCAGTTCTTC; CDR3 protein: CASSPPRNNRELNNEQFF
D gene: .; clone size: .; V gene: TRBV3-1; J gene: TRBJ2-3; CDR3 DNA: TGTGCCAGCAGCCAAGTAATAGGGCAGACTAGCACAGATACGCAGTATTTT; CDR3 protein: CASSQVIGQTSTDTQYF
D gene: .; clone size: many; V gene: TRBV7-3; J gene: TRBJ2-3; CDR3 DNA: TGTGCCAGCAGTAGTACAACTAGCACAGATACGCAGTATTTT; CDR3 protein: CASSSTTSTDTQYF
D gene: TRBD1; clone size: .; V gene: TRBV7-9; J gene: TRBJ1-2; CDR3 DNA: TGTGCCAGCAGCTTAGCGGGGACAGGGGCGTATGGCTACACCTTC; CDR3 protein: CASSLAGTGAYGYTF
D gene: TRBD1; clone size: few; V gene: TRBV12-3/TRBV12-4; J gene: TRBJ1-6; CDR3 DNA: TGTGCCAGCAGTTTAGGACAGGGCGGGGGCTCCTATAATTCACCCCTCCACTTT; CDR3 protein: CASSLGQGGGSYNSPLHF
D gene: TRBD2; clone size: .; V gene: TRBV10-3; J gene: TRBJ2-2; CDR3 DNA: TGTGCCATCAGGGCGGGGGGGCGGCGGAACACCGGGGAGCTGTTTTTT; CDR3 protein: CAIRAGGRRNTGELFF
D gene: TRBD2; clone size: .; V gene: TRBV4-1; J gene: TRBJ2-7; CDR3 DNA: TGCGCCAGCAGTTCCACTAGCGGGAGAGACGAGCAGTACTTC; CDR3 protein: CASSSTSGRDEQYF
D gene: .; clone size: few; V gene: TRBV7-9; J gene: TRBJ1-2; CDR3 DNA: TGTGCCAGCAGCCAAGGACGGCTCGGTGGCTACACCTTC; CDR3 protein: CASSQGRLGGYTF
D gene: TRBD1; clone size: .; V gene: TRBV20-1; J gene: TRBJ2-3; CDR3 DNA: TGCAGTGCAGGACAGGGGGCCACAGATACGCAGTATTTT; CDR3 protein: CSAGQGATDTQYF
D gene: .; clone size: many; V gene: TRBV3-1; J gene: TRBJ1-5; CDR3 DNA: TGTGCCAGCAGCCAAGATCACAGGGTACAGCCCCAGCATTTT; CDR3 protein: CASSQDHRVQPQHF
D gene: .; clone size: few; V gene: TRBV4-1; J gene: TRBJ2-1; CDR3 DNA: TGCGCCAGCAGCCAAGTGCGGGACCACTACAATGAGCAGTTCTTC; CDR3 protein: CASSQVRDHYNEQFF
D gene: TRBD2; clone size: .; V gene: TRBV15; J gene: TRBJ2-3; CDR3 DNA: TGTGCCACCAGCAGCAGCGGGAGGCAGGCAGATACGCAGTATTTT; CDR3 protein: CATSSSGRQADTQYF
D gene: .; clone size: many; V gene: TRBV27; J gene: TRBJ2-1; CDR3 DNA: TGTGCCAGCAGTTTATTACGACCACTGACCTACAATGAGCAGTTCTTC; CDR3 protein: CASSLLRPLTYNEQFF
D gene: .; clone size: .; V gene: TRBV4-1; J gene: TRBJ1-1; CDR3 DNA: TGCGCCAGCAGCCAATCTGGGGTGACTGAAGCTTTCTTT; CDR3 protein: CASSQSGVTEAFF
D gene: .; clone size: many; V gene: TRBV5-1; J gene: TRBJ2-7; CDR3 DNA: TGCGCCAGCGGACTGAGAGATAGCGGCGAGCAGTACTTC; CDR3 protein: CASGLRDSGEQYF
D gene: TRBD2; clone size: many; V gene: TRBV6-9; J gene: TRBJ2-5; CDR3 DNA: TGTGCCAGCAGTTACGGCGGGAGTGAAGTCGAGACCCAGTACTTC; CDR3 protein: CASSYGGSEVETQYF
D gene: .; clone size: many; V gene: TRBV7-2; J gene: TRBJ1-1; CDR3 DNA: TGTGCCAGCAGCTTATCTACCGGCCGTACTGAAGCTTTCTTT; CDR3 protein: CASSLSTGRTEAFF
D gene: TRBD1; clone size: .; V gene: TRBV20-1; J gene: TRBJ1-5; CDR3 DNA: TGCAGTGCTGGATTACAGGGGAATCAGCCCCAGCATTTT; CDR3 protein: CSAGLQGNQPQHF
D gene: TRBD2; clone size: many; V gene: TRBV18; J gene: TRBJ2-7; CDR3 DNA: TGTGCCAGCTCATTGGGACTAGCGGTGGGTTACTACGAGCAGTACTTC; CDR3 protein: CASSLGLAVGYYEQYF
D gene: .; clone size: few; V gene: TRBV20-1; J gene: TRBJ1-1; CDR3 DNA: TGCAGTGCCGGGTCAGGGTTGGATGCTTTCTTT; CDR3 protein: CSAGSGLDAFF
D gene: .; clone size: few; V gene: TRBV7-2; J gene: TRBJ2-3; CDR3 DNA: TGTGCCAGCAAGGAAAGACCCGAGGCGGGACTTTCTAGCACAGATACGCAGTATTTT; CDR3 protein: CASKERPEAGLSSTDTQYF
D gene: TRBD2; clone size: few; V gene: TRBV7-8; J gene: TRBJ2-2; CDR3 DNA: TGTGCCAGCAGCGACCTGACTAGCCTAACCGGGGAGCTGTTTTTT; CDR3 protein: CASSDLTSLTGELFF
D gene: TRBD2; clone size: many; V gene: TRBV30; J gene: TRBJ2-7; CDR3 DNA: TGTGCCTGGAGTGGAGCGGGAGACGAGCAGTACTTC; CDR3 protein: CAWSGAGDEQYF
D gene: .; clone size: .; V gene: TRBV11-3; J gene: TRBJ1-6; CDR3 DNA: TGTGCCAGCAGCCAAGAGCCGGGACTGAGTAATTCACCCCTCCACTTT; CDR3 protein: CASSQEPGLSNSPLHF
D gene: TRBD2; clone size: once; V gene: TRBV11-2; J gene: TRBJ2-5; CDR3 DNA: TGTGCCAGCAGCTCCACTAGCGGGAGAAGATTGGGAAAGACCCAGTACTTC; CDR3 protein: CASSSTSGRRLGKTQYF
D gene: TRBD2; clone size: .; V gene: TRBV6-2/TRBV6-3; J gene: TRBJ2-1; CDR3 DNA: TGTGCCACCAAGGCTAGCGGGAATGATGAGCAGTTCTTC; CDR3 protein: CATKASGNDEQFF
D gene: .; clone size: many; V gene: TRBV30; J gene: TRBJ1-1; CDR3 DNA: TGTGCCTGGGATCGGTCACCCTTCCGAGGCATCAACACTGAAGCTTTCTTT; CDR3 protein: CAWDRSPFRGINTEAFF
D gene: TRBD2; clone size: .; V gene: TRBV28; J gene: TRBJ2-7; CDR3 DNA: TGTGCCAGCAGTTATACCGGGACTAGCGGGCCCGGCTCCTACGAGCAGTACTTC; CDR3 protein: CASSYTGTSGPGSYEQYF
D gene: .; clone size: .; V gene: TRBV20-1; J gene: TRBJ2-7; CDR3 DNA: TGCAGTGCTAGAGAGCTGGCTAGTCTTTCCTACGAGCAGTACTTC; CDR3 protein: CSARELASLSYEQYF
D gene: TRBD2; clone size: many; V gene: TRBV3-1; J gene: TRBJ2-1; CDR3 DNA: TGTGCCAGCAGCCAAGAATCCGGGACTAGCTCCTACAATGAGCAGTTCTTC; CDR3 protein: CASSQESGTSSYNEQFF
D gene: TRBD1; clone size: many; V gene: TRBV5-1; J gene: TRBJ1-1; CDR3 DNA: TGCGCCAGCAGCCAAGACACAGGGGGCTACACTGAAGCTTTCTTT; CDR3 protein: CASSQDTGGYTEAFF
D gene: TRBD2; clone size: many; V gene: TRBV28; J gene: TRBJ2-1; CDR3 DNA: TGTGCCAGCAGTGCCCTGACTAGCGGGAATCACAATGAGCAGTTCTTC; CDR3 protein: CASSALTSGNHNEQFF
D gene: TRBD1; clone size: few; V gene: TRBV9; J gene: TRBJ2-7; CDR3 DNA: TGTGCCAGCAGCGTAGCTCCGGGACAGGGCGCCTACGAGCAGTACTTC; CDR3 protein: CASSVAPGQGAYEQYF
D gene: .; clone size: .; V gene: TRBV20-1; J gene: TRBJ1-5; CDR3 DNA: TGCAGTGCTAGATTCTCCGGGGATAGCAATCAGCCCCAGCATTTT; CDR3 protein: CSARFSGDSNQPQHF
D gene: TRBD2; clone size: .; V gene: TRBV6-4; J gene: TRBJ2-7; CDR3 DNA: TGTGCCAGCAGCCTGCCCCCGGGACTAGCGGGAGTCCAGTCCTACGAGCAGTACTTC; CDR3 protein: CASSLPPGLAGVQSYEQYF
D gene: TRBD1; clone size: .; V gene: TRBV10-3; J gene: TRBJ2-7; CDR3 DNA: TGTGCCATCAGTGAGTCGGGCAGGGGGCTCTTTCCGTACTTC; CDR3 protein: CAISESGRGLFPYF
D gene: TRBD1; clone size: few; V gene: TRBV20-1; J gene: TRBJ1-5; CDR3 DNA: TGCAGTGCCTCGACAGGGGTCCCAAATCAGCCCCAGCATTTT; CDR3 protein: CSASTGVPNQPQHF
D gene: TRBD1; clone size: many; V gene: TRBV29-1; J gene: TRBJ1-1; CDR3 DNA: TGCAGCGTTGGGGGGCTGACAGGGCTGAACACTGAAGCTTTCTTT; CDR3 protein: CSVGGLTGLNTEAFF
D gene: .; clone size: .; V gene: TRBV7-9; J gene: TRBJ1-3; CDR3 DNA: TGTGCCAGCAGCTTACTCGGGGGGTCCTCTGGAAACACCATATATTTT; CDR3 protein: CASSLLGGSSGNTIYF
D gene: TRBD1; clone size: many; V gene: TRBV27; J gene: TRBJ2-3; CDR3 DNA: TGTGCCAGCAGTTTACAAGGGACAGGGGGCACAGATACGCAGTATTTT; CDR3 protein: CASSLQGTGGTDTQYF